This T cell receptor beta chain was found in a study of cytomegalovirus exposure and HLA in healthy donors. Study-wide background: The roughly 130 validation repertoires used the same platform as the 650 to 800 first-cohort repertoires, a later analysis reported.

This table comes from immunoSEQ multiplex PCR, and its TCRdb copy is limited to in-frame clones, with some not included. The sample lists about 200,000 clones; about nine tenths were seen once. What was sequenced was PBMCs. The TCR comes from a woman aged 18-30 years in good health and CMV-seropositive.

CDR3 sequence reads: CASSPLTSTHEQFF. The CDR3 coding sequence is TGTGCCAGCAGTCCATTGACTAGCACCCATGAGCAGTTCTTC. The chain employs TRBV27 and TRBJ2-1, with TRBD2 matching 7 bases. CDR1 is MNHEY, CDR2 SMNVEV, per germline (reference sequence). The junction had 9 bases not matched to a gene; V was cut back by 5 bases and J by 8 bases. This CDR3 is built from 14 residues.